This entry lists 2 T cell receptor beta chains sequenced from one sample in a study of T cell responses to AZD1222 COVID-19 vaccine (dated by TCRdb to the early 2020s). Reading the label with the study, this specimen's time point is: about 28 days (+/-7) after the second vaccine dose. Libraries were made using the immunoSEQ multiplex PCR assay. TCRdb provides this immuneACCESS table in a form limited to in-frame rearrangements. Some clones are lacking; in checked studies, under half of them reflect an unresolved V gene, and why the rest are absent is not known. The sample records about 160,000 clones, 92% of which are singletons. Approximately 3.3% of the sample is in the top ten clones. This specimen was peripheral blood, taken 28 days after the second AZD1222 dose. The receptors originated from an adult who received the AZD1222 COVID-19 vaccine.

The gene calls are TRBV28 and TRBJ2-1; the D is unclear. The germline CDR1 and CDR2 sequences are MDHEN and SYDVKM. This CDR3 comprises 15 residues. V was pared by 4 bases and J by 0 bases, with 10 bases between. The CDR3 protein is CASSSGPSSYNEQFF. CDR3 DNA: TGTGCCAGCAGTTCAGGCCCGAGCTCCTACAATGAGCAGTTCTTC.

The chain carries TRBV4-3 and TRBJ2-6; 7 nucleotides match TRBD2. Germline CDR1 is LGHNA and CDR2 is YSLEER. The junction had 12 bases not matched to a gene; V was cut back by 0 bases and J by 4 bases. There are 19 residues in the CDR3. The CDR3 region is CASSQDPWEGARGANVLTF. DNA for the CDR3: TGCGCCAGCAGCCAAGATCCGTGGGAGGGTGCCCGGGGGGCCAACGTCCTGACTTTC.